This TCR beta chain was identified during a study of T cell responses to AZD1222 COVID-19 vaccine. Whole-study context: The study pooled second doses at about 4 or about 12 weeks.

Study-wide points: Sampled repertoires all dated from after the peak T cell response. Dominant CD4 TCR responses targeted spike regions 160-218 and 743-854.

Comment on this clone: Its matching antigen is unknown.

The table came from immunoSEQ multiplex PCR; TCRdb's copy has only in-frame clones and leaves some out. Of over 150,000 clones in the sample, 85% to 95% were seen once. The CDR3 covers 14 residues. The V end lost 7 bases, the J end lost 8 bases, and 18 bases lay between the germline ends. Germline CDR1 and CDR2: SGHAT and FQNNGV. The sequenced sample was peripheral blood, obtained on day 0 of AZD1222 vaccination. The receptor was derived from an adult in good health. This chain links TRBV11-2 with TRBJ1-3; D gene unclear. The CDR3 loop is CASTQSLGDYTIYF. The CDR3 DNA sequence: TGTGCCAGCACTCAATCCCTGGGCGATTACACCATATATTTT.